These 5 T cell receptor beta chains came from one sample sequenced in a study of T cell repertoires in cytomegalovirus infection. TCRdb analysed the reads with MiXCR anew, one entry per CDR3 protein. The sample contains about 80,000 distinct CDR3 sequences, around 3.4% of which appear only once. Sequenced: PBMCs. These receptors came from a human donor in good health (CMV status not recorded). Some clones in this sample may be carry-over from other donors' samples.

This clonotype was counted at least ten times. This chain links TRBV7-8 with TRBJ2-5; a weak D match, TRBD2 (9 bases). The germline V gene encodes CDR1 SGHVS and CDR2 FQNEAQ. V lost 2 bases and J 4 bases, leaving 23 bases between the germline ends. The CDR3 loop spans 18 amino acids. DNA of the CDR3: TGTGCCAGCAGCTTATTTGGACAGGGACTAGCAATGGGAGAGACCCAGTACTTC. Protein product: CASSLFGQGLAMGETQYF.

This clonotype was observed many times. The chain carries TRBV28 and TRBJ1-2; TRBD1 is a possible D gene (6 bases). This CDR3 is 14 amino acids long. Looked up from germline, CDR1 is MDHEN and CDR2 is SYDVKM. Trimming cost V 2 bases and J 8 bases, with 15 bases left between them. CDR3 bases: TGTGCCAGCAGTTTAATCGACAGGCGGGGGGGCTACACCTTC. Protein sequence: CASSLIDRRGGYTF.

In its sample, this clonotype was seen many times. V is TRBV4-2 and J is TRBJ2-7, with D maybe TRBD1 (6 bases). Germline CDR1 is LGHNA and CDR2 is YNFKEQ. The CDR3 is 14 residues long. V lost 3 bases to trimming and J lost 5 bases, with 14 bases between them. CDR3 loop: CASSHPGQLNEQYF. The CDR3 nucleotides read TGTGCCAGCAGCCACCCGGGACAACTAAACGAGCAGTACTTC.

This clonotype was observed at least ten times. The V call is TRBV19, the J call TRBJ2-6; D gene ambiguous. V gave up 6 bases and J gave up 0 bases, with 9 bases separating them. This CDR3 spans 15 amino acids. Per the germline V gene, CDR1 is LNHDA and CDR2 is SQIVND (reference sequence). The CDR3 loop reads CASRTPSSGANVLTF. DNA of the CDR3: TGTGCCAGTAGAACCCCTAGCTCTGGGGCCAACGTCCTGACTTTC.

There are many counts of this clonotype. The chain employs TRBV4-3 and TRBJ1-1; D remains unclear. The CDR3 sequence is 14 residues long. V was shortened by 0 bases and J by 2 bases, with 7 bases between the two germline ends. Looked up from germline, CDR1 is LGHNA and CDR2 is YSLEER. CDR3 bases: TGCGCCAGCAGCCAAGATCTCGTTAACACTGAAGCTTTCTTT. Its protein product is CASSQDLVNTEAFF.